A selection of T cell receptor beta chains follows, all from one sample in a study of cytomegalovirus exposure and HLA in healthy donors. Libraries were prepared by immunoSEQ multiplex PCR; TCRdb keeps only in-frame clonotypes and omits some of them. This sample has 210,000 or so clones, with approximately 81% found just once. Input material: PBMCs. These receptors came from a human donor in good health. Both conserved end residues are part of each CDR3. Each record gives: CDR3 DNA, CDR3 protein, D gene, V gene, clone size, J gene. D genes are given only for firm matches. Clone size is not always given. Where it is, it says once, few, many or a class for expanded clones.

CDR3nt: TGTGCCAGTCATTCGGCAGATACGCAGTATTTT
CDR3aa: CASHSADTQYF
d_gene: .
v_gene: TRBV19
abundance: .
j_gene: TRBJ2-3

CDR3nt: TGTGCCAGCAGCTCCCCGGGGTCGTGGGTCTACAATGAGCAGTTCTTC
CDR3aa: CASSSPGSWVYNEQFF
d_gene: .
v_gene: TRBV5-6
abundance: .
j_gene: TRBJ2-1

CDR3nt: TGCAGCGTGGATGTTTCGGCACGAGGGTACGAGCAGTACTTC
CDR3aa: CSVDVSARGYEQYF
d_gene: .
v_gene: TRBV29-1
abundance: .
j_gene: TRBJ2-7

CDR3nt: TGCGCCAGCAGCATCGGGACAGGGGGTGGTAACACCATATATTTT
CDR3aa: CASSIGTGGGNTIYF
d_gene: TRBD1
v_gene: TRBV5-1
abundance: .
j_gene: TRBJ1-3

CDR3nt: TGTGCTAGTGGGTCCAGGACAGTGAACACTGAAGCTTTCTTT
CDR3aa: CASGSRTVNTEAFF
d_gene: .
v_gene: TRBV12-5
abundance: .
j_gene: TRBJ1-1

CDR3nt: TGTGCCAGCAGCTTAGTAGACAGGGGGCCGGGAACTAATGAAAAACTGTTTTTT
CDR3aa: CASSLVDRGPGTNEKLFF
d_gene: TRBD1
v_gene: TRBV7-6
abundance: .
j_gene: TRBJ1-4

CDR3nt: TGTGCCAGCAGTTTACATGGGCCGCCCGGAAACACCATATATTTT
CDR3aa: CASSLHGPPGNTIYF
d_gene: .
v_gene: TRBV28
abundance: .
j_gene: TRBJ1-3

CDR3nt: TGTGCCAGCTCACGCACACCCGGACAGGGCCACGAGCAGTACTTC
CDR3aa: CASSRTPGQGHEQYF
d_gene: TRBD1
v_gene: TRBV18
abundance: .
j_gene: TRBJ2-7

CDR3nt: TGTGCCAGCATTACAACCCCGGGACTAGATGTTAGTGAGCAGTTCTTC
CDR3aa: CASITTPGLDVSEQFF
d_gene: TRBD2
v_gene: TRBV28
abundance: .
j_gene: TRBJ2-1

CDR3nt: TGCGCCAGCAGACAGACTAGCGGGAGATCCTACGAGCAGTACTTC
CDR3aa: CASRQTSGRSYEQYF
d_gene: TRBD2
v_gene: TRBV5-1
abundance: few
j_gene: TRBJ2-7

CDR3nt: TGTGCCAGCAGCCGAAACGTAAACAGGGGGCAGGTGACCCAGTACTTC
CDR3aa: CASSRNVNRGQVTQYF
d_gene: TRBD1
v_gene: TRBV7-9
abundance: .
j_gene: TRBJ2-5

CDR3nt: TGTGCCAGCAGCCAAGAAGAACCCGGGGGTGAAAAACTGTTTTTT
CDR3aa: CASSQEEPGGEKLFF
d_gene: .
v_gene: TRBV7-9
abundance: few
j_gene: TRBJ1-4

CDR3nt: TGTGCCAGCAGGAACCGGGGAGGGAGTCCCTACAATGAGCAGTTCTTC
CDR3aa: CASRNRGGSPYNEQFF
d_gene: TRBD2
v_gene: TRBV13
abundance: .
j_gene: TRBJ2-1

CDR3nt: TGCAGCGACCGCCTCGGCAATGAGCAGTTCTTC
CDR3aa: CSDRLGNEQFF
d_gene: .
v_gene: TRBV29-1
abundance: .
j_gene: TRBJ2-1

CDR3nt: TGTGCCGGAGCCACCGGTTCCTATTATGGCTACACCTTC
CDR3aa: CAGATGSYYGYTF
d_gene: .
v_gene: TRBV7-9
abundance: .
j_gene: TRBJ1-2

CDR3nt: TGTGCCAGCAGTTTACCCAGGGTGGGTGGCTACACCTTC
CDR3aa: CASSLPRVGGYTF
d_gene: .
v_gene: TRBV28
abundance: .
j_gene: TRBJ1-2

CDR3nt: TGCGCCAGCAGCCATGTGGGAGGGTCCAACGGCTACACCTTC
CDR3aa: CASSHVGGSNGYTF
d_gene: .
v_gene: TRBV4-1
abundance: .
j_gene: TRBJ1-2

CDR3nt: TGTGCCAGCAGCTTCCCTAGCGGGGGCTCCTACGAGCAGTACTTC
CDR3aa: CASSFPSGGSYEQYF
d_gene: TRBD2
v_gene: TRBV7-9
abundance: .
j_gene: TRBJ2-7

CDR3nt: TGTGCCAGCAGTCCGGGGACAGGGTACGATGGCTACACCTTC
CDR3aa: CASSPGTGYDGYTF
d_gene: TRBD1
v_gene: TRBV28
abundance: .
j_gene: TRBJ1-2

CDR3nt: TGTGCCAGCAGCCAATTACTAGCCTTAGACTACAATGAGCAGTTCTTC
CDR3aa: CASSQLLALDYNEQFF
d_gene: .
v_gene: TRBV4-2
abundance: .
j_gene: TRBJ2-1

CDR3nt: TGCGCCAGCAGCCAATTTATCCGGGGACTAGCGAACACCGGGGAGCTGTTTTTT
CDR3aa: CASSQFIRGLANTGELFF
d_gene: TRBD2
v_gene: TRBV4-1
abundance: .
j_gene: TRBJ2-2

CDR3nt: TGTGCCAGCAGCCCTCCTAGCACAGATACGCAGTATTTT
CDR3aa: CASSPPSTDTQYF
d_gene: .
v_gene: TRBV16
abundance: .
j_gene: TRBJ2-3

CDR3nt: TGTGCCAGCAGCTTGGGGCTGAGGACAGGGGGCTCCGAGCAGTACTTC
CDR3aa: CASSLGLRTGGSEQYF
d_gene: TRBD1
v_gene: TRBV5-6
abundance: .
j_gene: TRBJ2-7

CDR3nt: TGTGCCAGCGGATTAGCTACCTCTGGGGCCAACGTCCTGACTTTC
CDR3aa: CASGLATSGANVLTF
d_gene: .
v_gene: TRBV6-1
abundance: .
j_gene: TRBJ2-6

CDR3nt: TGTGCCAGCAGCCCCATAGCAGGGGGACTAGGAGGCACCGGGGAGCTGTTTTTT
CDR3aa: CASSPIAGGLGGTGELFF
d_gene: .
v_gene: TRBV7-9
abundance: .
j_gene: TRBJ2-2

CDR3nt: TGTGCCAGCAGTTATGAGGGGGCGATAACCGGGGAGCTGTTTTTT
CDR3aa: CASSYEGAITGELFF
d_gene: TRBD1
v_gene: TRBV6-5
abundance: once
j_gene: TRBJ2-2

CDR3nt: TGTGCCAGCAGCCCTCGGGACAGGGAAGGGGGCAAGACCCAGTACTTC
CDR3aa: CASSPRDREGGKTQYF
d_gene: TRBD1
v_gene: TRBV5-5
abundance: .
j_gene: TRBJ2-5

CDR3nt: TGTGCCAGCAGCCCAGGGGGGCATGAGCAGTACTTC
CDR3aa: CASSPGGHEQYF
d_gene: .
v_gene: TRBV7-2
abundance: .
j_gene: TRBJ2-7

CDR3nt: TGCGCCAGCAGCTTGGATCTGGGGAGCGGCTACACCTTC
CDR3aa: CASSLDLGSGYTF
d_gene: .
v_gene: TRBV5-1
abundance: .
j_gene: TRBJ1-2

CDR3nt: TGTGCCAGCAGCTTACAGGAGAACACTGAAGCTTTCTTT
CDR3aa: CASSLQENTEAFF
d_gene: .
v_gene: TRBV7-9
abundance: .
j_gene: TRBJ1-1

CDR3nt: TGTGCCAGCAGCGTAGTGGGCGGGCGGGAGCGGAATGAGCAGTTCTTC
CDR3aa: CASSVVGGRERNEQFF
d_gene: TRBD2
v_gene: TRBV9
abundance: .
j_gene: TRBJ2-1

CDR3nt: TGTGCCTGGAATAGCCAGGGATTCAATCAGCCCCAGCATTTT
CDR3aa: CAWNSQGFNQPQHF
d_gene: .
v_gene: TRBV30
abundance: .
j_gene: TRBJ1-5

CDR3nt: TGCGCCAGCAGCTTGGGGGACAGGGGGAGCTATGGCTACACCTTC
CDR3aa: CASSLGDRGSYGYTF
d_gene: TRBD1
v_gene: TRBV5-1
abundance: .
j_gene: TRBJ1-2

CDR3nt: TGTGCCAGCAGCGTAGATAGTACAACTAATGAAAAACTGTTTTTT
CDR3aa: CASSVDSTTNEKLFF
d_gene: .
v_gene: TRBV9
abundance: once
j_gene: TRBJ1-4

CDR3nt: TGTGCCAGCAGTGGGACTAGCGGGAGGGCCCCCTACAATGAGCAGTTCTTC
CDR3aa: CASSGTSGRAPYNEQFF
d_gene: TRBD2
v_gene: TRBV2
abundance: .
j_gene: TRBJ2-1

CDR3nt: TGTGCCAGCAGTGGCCCAGGACAGAACACTGAAGCTTTCTTT
CDR3aa: CASSGPGQNTEAFF
d_gene: .
v_gene: TRBV6-5
abundance: once
j_gene: TRBJ1-1

CDR3nt: TGTGCGGCGCAGGACAGTAATGAAAAACTGTTTTTT
CDR3aa: CAAQDSNEKLFF
d_gene: .
v_gene: TRBV6-1
abundance: .
j_gene: TRBJ1-4

CDR3nt: TGTGCCAGCTCACCGATGACAGGGGGCACTGGAAACACCATATATTTT
CDR3aa: CASSPMTGGTGNTIYF
d_gene: TRBD1
v_gene: TRBV18
abundance: .
j_gene: TRBJ1-3

CDR3nt: TGCAGCGCAAGCCAGGGTACTTCTGGAAACACCATATATTTT
CDR3aa: CSASQGTSGNTIYF
d_gene: .
v_gene: TRBV29-1
abundance: .
j_gene: TRBJ1-3

CDR3nt: TGTGCCAGCAGCTTGGTTGAGGAGAACTCCTACGAGCAGTACTTC
CDR3aa: CASSLVEENSYEQYF
d_gene: .
v_gene: TRBV5-4
abundance: .
j_gene: TRBJ2-7

CDR3nt: TGTGCCAGCAGCTTAGGGGCCAGCTACGAGCAGTACTTC
CDR3aa: CASSLGASYEQYF
d_gene: .
v_gene: TRBV7-2
abundance: .
j_gene: TRBJ2-7

CDR3nt: TGTGCTAGCAGCTCGACTAGCGGGAGTGGCGAGACCCAGTACTTC
CDR3aa: CASSSTSGSGETQYF
d_gene: TRBD2
v_gene: TRBV7-7
abundance: .
j_gene: TRBJ2-5

CDR3nt: TGTGCCAGCAGTATTACGGGACAGTTGTTCGGGGAGCTGTTTTTT
CDR3aa: CASSITGQLFGELFF
d_gene: TRBD1
v_gene: TRBV7-6
abundance: .
j_gene: TRBJ2-2